This TCR beta chain was captured in a study of cytomegalovirus exposure and HLA in healthy donors. Findings and limits, study-wide: It was shown in a later analysis that HLA-associated TCR beta chains were more clonally expanded than other, equally common chains. Cytomegalovirus-associated TCR beta chains were listed, numbering approximately 150.

In its sample, this clone was seen a few times. The antigen is undetermined. The primer mix had 60 Vbeta and 13 Jbeta primers. Profiling relied on immunoSEQ multiplex PCR, and the TCRdb table lists in-frame clones only, not all of them. The repertoire has about 150,000 clones, roughly a tenth of them found once; the top ten carry over 1.5%. The CDR3 totals 13 residues. From germline, CDR1 is SNHLY and CDR2 FYNNEI. The V end was cut by 4 bases, the J end by 8 bases, with 12 bases between. The source is a male donor in good health and CMV-seronegative. The rearrangement joins TRBV2 to TRBJ1-5, with D hard to call. Sequenced sample: PBMCs. CDR3 nucleotide sequence: TGTGCCAGCAGTGTAGGTGTCAGGAAGCCCCAGCATTTT. Its translation: CASSVGVRKPQHF.